This TCR beta chain was observed in a study of T cells after yellow fever vaccination (dated by TCRdb to the late 2010s). Background for the entire study: The SMART-Seq v4 Ultra Low Input RNA kit was used to prepare libraries from fractions with low cell numbers. Bulk PBMC replicates and cell subsets were isolated from blood drawn at multiple timepoints before and after both primary and secondary immunization. To follow T-cell clones before and after primary and booster YFV17D yellow fever vaccination, bulk TCR alpha and beta repertoires were sequenced over time. Two healthy male donors, one aged 18 to 30 and one aged 30 to 40 years, were included in the cohort. The paper as a whole reports these results and caveats: After the booster, most clones that had expanded after primary vaccination were detected again (approximately 95% of CD4 and around nine tenths of CD8), suggesting broad maintenance of memory. A small fraction of clonotypes showed up in both the CD4 and CD8 compartments, probably as a result of convergent recombination. Compared with the primary T-cell response, the secondary T-cell response was weaker but faster, peaking on day 5 rather than day 15. FACS-sorted repertoires could contain abundant contaminating clonotypes from the bulk population, so computational filtering was required. Because the study included only two donors, the extent to which the findings can be generalized is limited.

TCR cDNA was synthesized by 5'RACE template switching, which introduced a universal primer site and unique molecular identifiers. Priming for cDNA synthesis came from both the TCR alpha and TCR beta constant segments. Two PCR steps were used to amplify libraries, with sample barcodes and sequencing adapters being added in the second step. Sequencing of the libraries was done on either Illumina HiSeq 2500 (2x100 bp) or NovaSeq (2x150 bp). The source study handled its data this way. Demultiplexing of reads and collapsing into UMI consensus sequences were performed with MIGEC, and V(D)J alignment was carried out with MiXCR. Vaccine-responding clonotypes were identified with edgeR using replicate PBMC samples, with FDR below 0.01 and a log2 fold change above 5 up to day 15 being required. Bulk clonotypes were assigned CD4 or CD8 identity according to which sequenced CD4 or CD8 repertoire held them at higher abundance. The public reads were reprocessed in TCRdb via fastp at Q25 and MiXCR, keeping in-frame beta chains. CDR3 protein sequences are deduplicated, and each keeps its most common genes and DNA. The V and J calls and clone size are TCRdb's, not the authors'. The sample has 300,000 to 400,000 distinct CDR3 sequences on record, roughly 9.4% of them singletons. The top ten constitute around 17% of the sample.

The treatment or condition label corresponds to: live attenuated yellow fever vaccine strain. At every blood-draw timepoint, two biological replicates of bulk PBMCs were collected. A standard Ficoll-Paque protocol was used to isolate PBMCs from peripheral blood. TriZol was used to extract RNA from bulk PBMCs, CD4 and CD8 fractions, and dextramer-positive and dextramer-negative fractions. A remark on this clonotype: It has no known antigen specificity. Within one base of it there is no much larger clone, and no base qualities were kept.

V loses 1 base of germline sequence and J loses 1 base, and the interval between the two ends is 16 bases. Including the terminal cysteine and phenylalanine, the CDR3 comprises 17 residues. CDR3 DNA is the only sequence kept; it has 51 bases, read in frame from the first base. Looking up the germline V gene yields CDR1 SGHTA and CDR2 FQGNSA. The sample consisted of PBMCs, taken on the day of the first yellow fever vaccination. The receptor was derived from a man between 18 and 29 years old who received the YFV17D yellow fever vaccine. The receptor chain draws on TRBV7-2 and TRBJ1-2; no D gene call is confident. The CDR3 region has the sequence CASSLVAVDGVNYGYTF. Read as DNA, the sequence is TGTGCCAGCAGCTTAGTAGCGGTCGACGGCGTTAACTATGGCTACACCTTC.